Below are 17 T cell receptor beta chains sequenced from a single sample in a study of blood T cell repertoires in COVID-19. The method was immunoSEQ multiplex PCR; TCRdb's version includes in-frame clones alone and lacks a portion of them. The table includes some 270,000 clones, around 90% detected once. The specimen was PBMCs or T cells enriched from blood (not recorded which). These receptors were taken from a woman in her forties who had been exposed to COVID-19.

The chain employs TRBV13 and TRBJ1-4; TRBD1 agrees at 9 bases. The CDR3 covers 16 residues. The ends lost 5 bases at V and 7 bases at J; junction bases unmatched: 11. In germline, CDR1 is PRHDT, CDR2 FYEKMQ (reference sequence). CDR3 bases: TGTGCCAGCAGCCACCGACAGGGGGTATGGGGTGAAAAACTGTTTTTT. As protein: CASSHRQGVWGEKLFF.

The chain has TRBV7-8 and TRBJ1-1, with 7 nucleotides matching TRBD1. Germline CDR1 reads SGHVS; CDR2 reads FQNEAQ. V shed 4 bases, J shed 4 bases, and the junction held 12 bases outside the gene matches. This CDR3 spans 16 amino acids. The CDR3 sequence is CASSSTATGLGTEAFF. The CDR3, as DNA: TGTGCCAGCAGCTCGACCGCGACAGGGTTGGGCACTGAAGCTTTCTTT.

The chain joins TRBV5-4 to TRBJ2-6; D remains ambiguous. CDR1 is SGHNT and CDR2 is YYREEE in the germline V gene (reference sequence). The CDR3 length is 15 residues. V was cut by 2 bases and J by 2 bases, with 8 bases left in between. The CDR3 DNA reads as TGTGCCAGCAGCTTTGCAAGAGCTGGGGCCAACGTCCTGACTTTC. This codes for CASSFARAGANVLTF.

The V gene is TRBV6-2 or TRBV6-3, the J gene TRBJ1-1, with a tentative D call TRBD1 (6 bases). Germline values: CDR1 MNHEY, CDR2 SVGEGT. The length of the CDR3 is 17 residues. V dropped 6 bases and J dropped 0 bases, with 20 bases sitting between them. In DNA form, the CDR3 reads TGTGCCAGCAGCCGTACCCCAGGGGCTAGCATGAACACTGAAGCTTTCTTT. Translated: CASSRTPGASMNTEAFF.

The chain carries TRBV30 and TRBJ1-5; D is perhaps TRBD1 (5 bases). Trimming left V 6 bases short and J 5 bases short, with 14 bases between. The germline CDR1 and CDR2 sequences are GTSNPN and SVGIG (reference sequence). This CDR3 is built from 13 residues. DNA of the CDR3: TGTGCCTGTTGGGGGGGGAACGATCAGCCCCAGCATTTT. This codes for CACWGGNDQPQHF.

The gene calls are TRBV2 and TRBJ2-1; 7 bases map to TRBD1. This CDR3 contains 14 residues. CDR1 is SNHLY, CDR2 FYNNEI, per germline. J gave up 5 bases and V 7 bases, and 8 bases lay outside the gene matches. The CDR3 region has the DNA TGTGCCAGCAACCCCAGGGGACAGAACAATGAGCAGTTCTTC. As protein: CASNPRGQNNEQFF.

V and J are TRBV5-5 and TRBJ2-3, with D possibly matching TRBD1 (6 bases). The CDR3 covers 13 residues. Trimming stripped 5 bases from V and 4 bases from J, with 11 bases between. Germline loops: CDR1 SGHKS, CDR2 YYEKEE (reference sequence). CDR3 residues: CASRLEGADTQYF. The DNA of the CDR3 is TGTGCCAGCAGGCTAGAGGGGGCAGATACGCAGTATTTT.

This chain joins TRBV25-1 and TRBJ2-1; TRBD2 matches 10 bases. CDR1 is MGHDK and CDR2 is SYGVNS in the germline V gene. The V segment lost 8 bases and the J segment 4 bases; nucleotides outside the gene matches: 8. The CDR3 has 15 amino acids. The CDR3 nucleotides are TGTGCCAGCGATAACGGGACTAGCGAGTACAATGAGCAGTTCTTC. Translating it yields CASDNGTSEYNEQFF.

Only a few counts were recorded for this clone. The rearrangement uses TRBV2 and TRBJ1-4; 10 bases match TRBD1. Germline assignment: CDR1 SNHLY and CDR2 FYNNEI. The J segment lost 7 bases and the V segment lost 6 bases, leaving 5 bases of the junction unmatched. The CDR3 loop spans 14 amino acids. The chain's CDR3 is CASSSRDRGEKLFF. As DNA, the CDR3 is TGTGCCAGCAGCTCCCGGGACAGGGGTGAAAAACTGTTTTTT.

The chain links TRBV6-1 to TRBJ2-2; 7 bases match TRBD2. After removal of 0 bases from V and 1 base from J, the junction contained 2 bases not matched to a gene. The germline gives CDR1 MNHNS, CDR2 SASEGT. The CDR3 spans 16 residues. The CDR3 loop reads CASSEALARNTGELFF. CDR3 nucleotides: TGTGCCAGCAGTGAAGCACTAGCGAGGAACACCGGGGAGCTGTTTTTT.

The V gene is TRBV27, the J gene TRBJ1-2, with 8 bases that match TRBD1. Trimming at V came to 5 bases and at J to 8 bases, leaving 4 bases not matched to a gene. This CDR3 is 12 amino acids long. Germline loops: CDR1 MNHEY, CDR2 SMNVEV (reference sequence). The CDR3 region is CASSPTGVGYTF. As DNA, the CDR3 is TGTGCCAGCAGTCCGACAGGGGTCGGCTACACCTTC.

The chain links TRBV28 to TRBJ1-4; possibly TRBD1 for D (5 bases). In germline, CDR1 is MDHEN, CDR2 SYDVKM. V was cut by 3 bases and J by 8 bases, with 13 bases left in between. The CDR3 totals 14 residues. The CDR3 sequence: CASSFWQGREKLFF. Written as DNA, the CDR3 is TGTGCCAGCAGTTTTTGGCAGGGCCGGGAAAAACTGTTTTTT.

The rearrangement links TRBV5-4 to TRBJ1-3; 8 nucleotides align to TRBD1. The ends lost 2 bases at V and 7 bases at J; junction bases unmatched: 2. The CDR3 totals 13 residues. Germline V CDR1 and CDR2: SGHNT, YYREEE (reference sequence). CDR3 residues: CASSLQGVNTIYF. The CDR3 region has the DNA TGTGCCAGCAGCTTACAGGGGGTGAACACCATATATTTT. Looking up the rest from reference TRBV5-4 and TRBJ1-3 gives the full variable domain: ETGVTQSPTHLIKTRGQQVTLRCSSQSGHNTVSWYQQALGQGPQFIFQYYREEENGRGNFPPRFSGLQFPNYSSELNVNALELDDSALYLCASSLQGVNTIYFGEGSWLTVV.

This chain links TRBV9 with TRBJ2-5; 10 nucleotides line up with TRBD2. The V gene end was trimmed by 4 bases and the J gene end by 1 base; junction bases not matched to a gene: 7. This CDR3 contains 16 residues. Germline CDR1 and CDR2: SGDLS and YYNGEE. CDR3 DNA sequence: TGTGCCAGCAGCTCGACCGGGACTAGCGTCCAAGAGACCCAGTACTTC. The encoded protein is CASSSTGTSVQETQYF. Based on the CDR3 plus reference TRBV9 and TRBJ2-5, the full variable domain is DSGVTQTPKHLITATGQRVTLRCSPRSGDLSVYWYQQSLDQGLQFLIQYYNGEERAKGNILERFSAQQFPDLHSELNLSSLELGDSALYFCASSSTGTSVQETQYFGPGTRLLVL.

The V call is TRBV5-4, the J call TRBJ2-5, with 9 bases aligning to TRBD1. V trimming: 0 bases; J trimming: 3 bases; junction bases outside the gene matches: 6. The CDR3 has 16 amino acids. Per germline, CDR1 SGHNT and CDR2 YYREEE (reference sequence). The CDR3: CASSLGTGAGEETQYF. In DNA, the CDR3 is TGTGCCAGCAGCTTGGGGACAGGGGCGGGTGAAGAGACCCAGTACTTC.

The chain combines TRBV6-4 with TRBJ2-3, with 8 bases that match TRBD2. V lost 0 bases, J lost 2 bases, and 1 base stayed unmatched. The length of the CDR3 is 15 residues. Germline V gene lookup returns CDR1 MRHNA and CDR2 SNTAGT. CDR3 coding DNA: TGTGCCAGCAGTGACTCAGCGGGGGCCACAGATACGCAGTATTTT. Translated, it gives CASSDSAGATDTQYF.

The V gene is TRBV7-9, the J gene TRBJ2-3, with no clear D. The germline gives CDR1 SEHNR, CDR2 FQNEAQ (reference sequence). V was shortened by 2 bases and J by 0 bases, with 6 bases between the two germline ends. The CDR3 has 14 residues. The CDR3 sequence: CASSLSTSTDTQYF. CDR3 nucleotide sequence: TGTGCCAGCAGCTTATCGACTAGCACAGATACGCAGTATTTT. The variable domain in full, with the rest retrieved from reference TRBV7-9 and TRBJ2-3, is DTGVSQNPRHKITKRGQNVTFRCDPISEHNRLYWYRQTLGQGPEFLTYFQNEAQLEKSRLLSDRFSAERPKGSFSTLEIQRTEQGDSAMYLCASSLSTSTDTQYFGPGTRLTVL.